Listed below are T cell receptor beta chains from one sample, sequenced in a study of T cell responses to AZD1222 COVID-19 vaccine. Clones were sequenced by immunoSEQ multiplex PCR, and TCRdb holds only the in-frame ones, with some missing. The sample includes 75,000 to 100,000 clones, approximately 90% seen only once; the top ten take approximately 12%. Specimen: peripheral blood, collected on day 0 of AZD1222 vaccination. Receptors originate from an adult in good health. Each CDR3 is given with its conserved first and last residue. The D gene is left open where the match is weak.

cdr3_nt: TGTGCCAGCAGTTTAGACTACGGGGAGCTGTTTTTT
cdr3_aa: CASSLDYGELFF
d_call: .
j_call: TRBJ2-2
v_call: TRBV27

cdr3_nt: TGTGCCAGCAGCTTGCAGGGCGCGATCTCTGGAAACACCATATATTTT
cdr3_aa: CASSLQGAISGNTIYF
d_call: .
j_call: TRBJ1-3
v_call: TRBV5-6

cdr3_nt: TGTGCCAGCAGCTATGGGACAGGGGCCGAGCAGTACTTC
cdr3_aa: CASSYGTGAEQYF
d_call: TRBD1
j_call: TRBJ2-7
v_call: TRBV5-6

cdr3_nt: TGTGCCAGCAGCCCGTCCGGGACAGGGGGCGTAGTAAACACTGAAGCTTTCTTT
cdr3_aa: CASSPSGTGGVVNTEAFF
d_call: TRBD1
j_call: TRBJ1-1
v_call: TRBV3-1/TRBV3-2

cdr3_nt: TGTGCCAGCAGCTTATATGAGACCCAGTACTTC
cdr3_aa: CASSLYETQYF
d_call: .
j_call: TRBJ2-5
v_call: TRBV7-8

cdr3_nt: TGTGCCAGCTCACCGAGCCGGGACAGGGGTAGGGAGCAGTACTTC
cdr3_aa: CASSPSRDRGREQYF
d_call: TRBD1
j_call: TRBJ2-7
v_call: TRBV18

cdr3_nt: TGCAGCGTTGAGGGTCTGGCTTCTAACTATGGCTACACCTTC
cdr3_aa: CSVEGLASNYGYTF
d_call: .
j_call: TRBJ1-2
v_call: TRBV29-1

cdr3_nt: TGTGCCAGCAGCGTAAGACCCAGTCAGGGCACCTCCTACGAGCAGTACTTC
cdr3_aa: CASSVRPSQGTSYEQYF
d_call: .
j_call: TRBJ2-7
v_call: TRBV9

cdr3_nt: TGTGCCAGCAGCCAGGGGACTAGCGGGATGAGCTCCTACGAGCAGTACTTC
cdr3_aa: CASSQGTSGMSSYEQYF
d_call: TRBD2
j_call: TRBJ2-7
v_call: TRBV4-2

cdr3_nt: TGTGCCAGCAGGGACAGGGGTCATCAGCCCCAGCATTTT
cdr3_aa: CASRDRGHQPQHF
d_call: TRBD1
j_call: TRBJ1-5
v_call: TRBV28

cdr3_nt: TGTGCCTGGAGTGCCGGACAGGGTGGCAATCAGCCCCAGCATTTT
cdr3_aa: CAWSAGQGGNQPQHF
d_call: TRBD1
j_call: TRBJ1-5
v_call: TRBV30

cdr3_nt: TGTGCCAGCAGTTACCGACAGGCGAACACTGAAGCTTTCTTT
cdr3_aa: CASSYRQANTEAFF
d_call: .
j_call: TRBJ1-1
v_call: TRBV6-5

cdr3_nt: TGTGCCAGCAGCTTGGGCGGGACCAATGAGCAGTTCTTC
cdr3_aa: CASSLGGTNEQFF
d_call: .
j_call: TRBJ2-1
v_call: TRBV5-5